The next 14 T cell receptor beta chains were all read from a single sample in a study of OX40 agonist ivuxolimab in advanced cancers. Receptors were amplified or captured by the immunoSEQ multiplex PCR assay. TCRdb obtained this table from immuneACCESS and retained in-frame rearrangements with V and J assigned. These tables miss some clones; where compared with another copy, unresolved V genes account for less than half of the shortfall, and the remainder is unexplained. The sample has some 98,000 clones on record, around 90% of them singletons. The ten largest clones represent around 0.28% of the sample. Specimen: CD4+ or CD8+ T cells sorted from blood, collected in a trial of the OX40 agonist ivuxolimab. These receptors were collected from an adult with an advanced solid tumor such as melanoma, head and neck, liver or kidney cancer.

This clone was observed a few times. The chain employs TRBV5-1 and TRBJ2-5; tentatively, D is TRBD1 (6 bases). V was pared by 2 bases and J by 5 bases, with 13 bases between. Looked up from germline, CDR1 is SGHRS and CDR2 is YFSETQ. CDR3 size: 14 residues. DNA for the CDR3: TGCGCCAGCAGCTTTAAACAGGGTCGGGAGACCCAGTACTTC. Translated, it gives CASSFKQGRETQYF.

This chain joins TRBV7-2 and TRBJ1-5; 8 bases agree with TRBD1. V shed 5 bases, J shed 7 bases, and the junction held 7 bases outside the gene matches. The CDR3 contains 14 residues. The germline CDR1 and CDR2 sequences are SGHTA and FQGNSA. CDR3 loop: CASSAQGAGQPQHF. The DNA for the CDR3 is TGTGCCAGCAGCGCCCAGGGGGCTGGGCAGCCCCAGCATTTT.

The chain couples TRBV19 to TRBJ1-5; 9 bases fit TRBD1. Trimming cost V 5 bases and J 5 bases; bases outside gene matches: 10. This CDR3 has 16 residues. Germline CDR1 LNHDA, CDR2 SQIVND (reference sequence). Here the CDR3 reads CASSYRGGQGYQPQHF. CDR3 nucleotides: TGTGCCAGTAGTTATAGGGGAGGACAGGGGTATCAGCCCCAGCATTTT.

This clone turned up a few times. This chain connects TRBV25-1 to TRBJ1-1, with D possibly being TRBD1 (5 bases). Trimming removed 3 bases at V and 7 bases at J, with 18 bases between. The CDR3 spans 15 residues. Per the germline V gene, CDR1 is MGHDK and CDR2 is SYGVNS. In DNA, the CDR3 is TGTGCCAGCAGTGAGTTGCCAGGACAAGGTGGTGAAGCTTTCTTT. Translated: CASSELPGQGGEAFF.

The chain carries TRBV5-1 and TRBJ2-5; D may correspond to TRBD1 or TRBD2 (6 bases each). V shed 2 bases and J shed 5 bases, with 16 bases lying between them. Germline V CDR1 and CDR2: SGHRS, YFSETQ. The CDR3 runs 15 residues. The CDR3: CASSFIGRGPETQYF. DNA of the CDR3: TGCGCCAGCAGCTTCATCGGCCGGGGGCCGGAGACCCAGTACTTC.

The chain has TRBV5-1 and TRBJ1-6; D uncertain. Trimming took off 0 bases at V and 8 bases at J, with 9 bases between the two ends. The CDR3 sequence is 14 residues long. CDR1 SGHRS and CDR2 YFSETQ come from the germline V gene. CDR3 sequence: CASSLVSRDSPLHF. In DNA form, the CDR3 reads TGCGCCAGCAGCTTGGTGTCTCGGGATTCACCCCTCCACTTT.

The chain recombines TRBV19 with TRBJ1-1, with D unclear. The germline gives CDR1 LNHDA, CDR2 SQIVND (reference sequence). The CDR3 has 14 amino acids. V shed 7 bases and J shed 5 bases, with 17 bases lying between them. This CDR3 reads CASTSGKGGTEAFF. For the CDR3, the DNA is TGTGCCAGTACCTCGGGGAAGGGAGGGACTGAAGCTTTCTTT. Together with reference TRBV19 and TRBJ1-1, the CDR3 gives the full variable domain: DGGITQSPKYLFRKEGQNVTLSCEQNLNHDAMYWYRQDPGQGLRLIYYSQIVNDFQKGDIAEGYSVSREKKESFPLTVTSAQKNPTAFYLCASTSGKGGTEAFFGQGTRLTVV.

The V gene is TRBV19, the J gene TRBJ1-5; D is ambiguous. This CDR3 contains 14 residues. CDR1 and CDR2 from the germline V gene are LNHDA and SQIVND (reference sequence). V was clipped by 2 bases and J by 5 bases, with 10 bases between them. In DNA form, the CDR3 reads TGTGCCAGTAGTATAACATACACCGATCAGCCCCAGCATTTT. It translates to CASSITYTDQPQHF.

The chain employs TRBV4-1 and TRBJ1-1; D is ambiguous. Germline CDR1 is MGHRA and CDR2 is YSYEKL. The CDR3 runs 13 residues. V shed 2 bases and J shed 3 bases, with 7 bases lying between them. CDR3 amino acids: CASSQIVYTEAFF. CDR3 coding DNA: TGCGCCAGCAGCCAAATCGTTTACACTGAAGCTTTCTTT.

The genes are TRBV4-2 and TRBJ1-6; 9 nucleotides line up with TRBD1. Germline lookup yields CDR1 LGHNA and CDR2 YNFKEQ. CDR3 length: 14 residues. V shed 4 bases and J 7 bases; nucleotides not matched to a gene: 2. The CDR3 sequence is CASSRDRENSPLHF. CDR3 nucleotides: TGTGCCAGCAGCCGGGACAGGGAAAATTCACCCCTCCACTTT.

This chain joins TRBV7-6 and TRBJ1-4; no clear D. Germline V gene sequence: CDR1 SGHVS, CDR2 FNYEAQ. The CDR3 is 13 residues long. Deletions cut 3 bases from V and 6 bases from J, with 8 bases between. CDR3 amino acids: CASSLHLYEKLFF. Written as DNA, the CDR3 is TGTGCCAGCAGCTTGCACCTGTATGAAAAACTGTTTTTT.

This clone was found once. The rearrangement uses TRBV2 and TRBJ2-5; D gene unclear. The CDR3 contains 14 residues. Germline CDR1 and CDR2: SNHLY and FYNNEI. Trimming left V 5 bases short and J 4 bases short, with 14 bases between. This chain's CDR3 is CASSPNLLGETQYF. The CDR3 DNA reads TGTGCCAGCAGTCCAAACCTATTGGGAGAGACCCAGTACTTC.

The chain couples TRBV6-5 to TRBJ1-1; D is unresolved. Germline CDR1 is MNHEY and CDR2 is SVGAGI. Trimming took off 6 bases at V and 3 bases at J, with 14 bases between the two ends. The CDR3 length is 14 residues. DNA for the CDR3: TGTGCCAGCAGGGTCTCAATTGGGGACACTGAAGCTTTCTTT. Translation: CASRVSIGDTEAFF.

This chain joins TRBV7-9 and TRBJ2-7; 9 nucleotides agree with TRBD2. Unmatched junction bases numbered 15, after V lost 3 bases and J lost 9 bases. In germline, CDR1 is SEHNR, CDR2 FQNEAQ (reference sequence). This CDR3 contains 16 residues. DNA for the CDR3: TGTGCCAGCAGCTTCATCACCGCGGGGGGGGCCGCAGTGCAGTACTTC. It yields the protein CASSFITAGGAAVQYF.